The clone carrying this T cell receptor (beta chain) was counted only a few times. The data originate from a study of human T cells and chemical hapten exposure. Documented time point: pre-sensitization, week 0. This sample's treatment: therapeutic diphenylcyclopropenone sensitization with weekly scalp DPC. Blood draws came before every patch-test application. Alopecia patients between 18 and 70 years old and suitable for DPC were used as donors. Germline V lookup: CDR1 MGHRA, CDR2 YSYEKL. Trimming cost V 4 bases and J 8 bases; bases outside gene matches: 10. The CDR3 is made up of 15 amino acids. Original methodology: Counting gave a median of approximately 96,000 TCRs per sample, with values ranging from roughly 20,000 to 750,000. A single record per CDR3 protein comes from TCRdb applying MiXCR to the RACE reads. The authors' filters were not applied to this entry. The sample lists approximately 260,000 distinct CDR3 sequences; 7.5% to 10% were seen once.

The sequence derives from a middle-aged woman with alopecia areata. Some clones in this sample may be carry-over from other donors' samples. V is TRBV4-1 and J is TRBJ1-4; 7 bases fit TRBD1. The material sequenced was whole blood, taken in connection with sensitization to the hapten diphenylcyclopropenone (DPC). The CDR3 DNA sequence: TGCGCCAGCAGCCCGACCGGACAGGTTAGGGAAAAACTGTTTTTT. Encoded protein: CASSPTGQVREKLFF.